The present TCR beta chain was sequenced within a study of cytomegalovirus exposure and HLA in healthy donors. Study-level findings and limits: Later analysis associated a missense DCLRE1C variant with TCR beta V- and J-gene trimming. The authors considered a cluster of highly shared sequence variants likely to be a sequencing artifact.

CDR3 length equals 18 residues. Germline values: CDR1 SGHVS, CDR2 FQNEAQ. V was pared by 5 bases and J by 4 bases, with 9 bases of the junction left unmatched. Researchers ran the PCR with 60 Vbeta and 13 Jbeta primers. The table came from immunoSEQ multiplex PCR; TCRdb's copy has only in-frame clones and leaves some out. The sample lists 100,000 or so clones, approximately 56% occurring once. This clone was counted between two and nine times. The antigen is undetermined. This TCR was recovered from a woman between 25 and 40 years old in good health and CMV-seropositive. The V gene is TRBV7-8, the J gene TRBJ2-1; 15 bases fit TRBD2. The sequencing input was PBMCs. The DNA for the CDR3 is TGTGCCAGCAGCCGGACTAGCGGGGGGGCGACGGGGTACAATGAGCAGTTCTTC. It translates to CASSRTSGGATGYNEQFF.